This T cell receptor (beta chain) was recovered during a study of blood T cells in healthy people across ages. Study observations and caveats: The lack of PBMC sorting stopped any conclusive naive versus antigen-experienced comparison. Older age went with lower TCR beta diversity per million T cells, in a roughly linear way.

Per sample, extraction of total RNA gave at least 6 micrograms in every case. The CDR3 spans 13 residues. CDR1 is DFQATT and CDR2 is SNEGSKA in the germline V gene (reference sequence). As to this clonotype: What it binds is not known.

The use of a sample-barcoded 5' primer and a J-beta primer mix characterized a second PCR of roughly 6 to 11 cycles. TCRdb recomputed calls from the 5' RACE reads with MiXCR, one row per CDR3 protein. The sample holds 600,000 to 850,000 distinct CDR3 sequences, roughly 43% seen once. The sequencing input was blood. V is TRBV20-1 and J is TRBJ2-1; the D gene is possibly TRBD2 (6 bases). This TCR was recovered from a woman aged 60-70 years in good health. In nucleotides, the CDR3 is TGCAGCGCCCTGGGACTCTCCTACAATGAGCAGTTCTTC. It is translated as CSALGLSYNEQFF.